The 10 T cell receptor beta chains given below trace back to one sample, sequenced in a study of cytomegalovirus exposure and HLA in healthy donors. PCR involved 60 Vbeta and 13 Jbeta primers. The table came from immunoSEQ multiplex PCR; TCRdb's copy has only in-frame clones and leaves some out. This repertoire shows 150,000 to 200,000 clones, around 82% found once; its top ten account for approximately 0.25%. The sample comprised PBMCs. The receptors originated from a boy between 10 and 17 years old in good health and CMV-seronegative.

The chain carries TRBV30 and TRBJ2-1, with 8 positions matching TRBD2. The CDR3 sequence is 19 residues long. J lost 0 bases, V lost 0 bases, and 13 bases had no gene match. Per the germline V gene, CDR1 is GTSNPN and CDR2 is SVGIG (reference sequence). In DNA, the CDR3 is TGTGCCTGGAGTGTACCTCCAGCGGGAGTTACCCGCTCCTACAATGAGCAGTTCTTC. Protein product: CAWSVPPAGVTRSYNEQFF.

The chain couples TRBV27 to TRBJ2-1, with 14 bases identical to TRBD2. With V trimmed by 8 bases and J by 7 bases, 7 bases remained unmatched. The CDR3 totals 15 residues. From germline, CDR1 is MNHEY and CDR2 SMNVEV (reference sequence). CDR3 amino acids: CASVRTSGGFNEQFF. The CDR3 DNA reads as TGTGCCAGCGTACGGACTAGCGGGGGGTTTAATGAGCAGTTCTTC.

This chain joins TRBV28 and TRBJ2-1, with 10 positions matching TRBD2. With V trimmed by 2 bases and J by 3 bases, 4 bases remained unmatched. The CDR3 consists of 16 residues. Germline V gives CDR1 MDHEN, CDR2 SYDVKM. The DNA of the CDR3 is TGTGCCAGCAGTTTACTTACTAGCGGGGACTACAATGAGCAGTTCTTC. It codes for CASSLLTSGDYNEQFF.

The chain uses TRBV5-4 and TRBJ1-4; 7 nucleotides match TRBD1. This CDR3 is built from 13 residues. Germline V gene sequence: CDR1 SGHNT, CDR2 YYREEE (reference sequence). The trim removed 2 bases at V and 8 bases at J, leaving 3 bases unmatched. The CDR3 DNA follows: TGTGCCAGCAGCTTTGGGACAGTCGAAAAACTGTTTTTT. Its protein product is CASSFGTVEKLFF.

The chain combines TRBV7-2 with TRBJ1-3; D is uncertain. CDR1 and CDR2 (germline): SGHTA, FQGNSA. The CDR3 spans 13 residues. Between the trimmed V and J ends, which lost 6 bases and 4 bases, there was a span of 10 bases. The CDR3 DNA is TGTGCCAGCAGTTCGTCCGGGGGAAACACCATATATTTT. Its translation: CASSSSGGNTIYF.

The chain is built from TRBV27 and TRBJ2-5, with a possible D match to TRBD1 (6 bases). Germline V gives CDR1 MNHEY, CDR2 SMNVEV (reference sequence). The V and J ends lost 6 bases and 5 bases respectively, with 16 bases between them. The CDR3 has 14 amino acids. The CDR3 coding sequence is TGTGCCAGCAGGCTAGCTGGGGGCGGGGAGACCCAGTACTTC. This sequence encodes CASRLAGGGETQYF.

This clone was detected once. The chain joins TRBV4-1 to TRBJ2-1; D unresolved. Germline lookup yields CDR1 MGHRA and CDR2 YSYEKL. The V end was cut by 2 bases, the J end by 8 bases, with 16 bases between. The CDR3 loop spans 15 amino acids. The CDR3 DNA reads TGCGCCAGCAGCCAAATTGGAGATCTACAAGATGAGCAGTTCTTC. Translated: CASSQIGDLQDEQFF.

This clone was seen only once. This CDR3 reads CASSSGGAARTDTQYF. CDR3 DNA sequence: TGTGCCAGCTCTAGCGGGGGCGCAGCTCGCACAGATACGCAGTATTTT. The rearrangement joins TRBV27 to TRBJ2-3; TRBD2 matches 10 bases. The CDR3 is 16 residues long. With V trimmed by 8 bases and J by 1 base, 9 bases remained unmatched. Per the germline V gene, CDR1 is MNHEY and CDR2 is SMNVEV (reference sequence).

This chain uses TRBV29-1 with TRBJ2-2; 7 bases agree with TRBD1. Germline CDR1 reads SQVTM; CDR2 reads ANQGSEA. V shed 5 bases and J 5 bases; nucleotides not matched to a gene: 2. The CDR3 is made up of 12 amino acids. CDR3 in DNA: TGCAGCGTTTTACAGGGGACCGGGGAGCTGTTTTTT. Translation gives CSVLQGTGELFF.

V and J are TRBV18 and TRBJ2-1, with 9 bases aligning to TRBD2. The CDR3 spans 13 residues. V shed 6 bases, J shed 5 bases, and the junction held 2 bases outside the gene matches. CDR1 and CDR2 from the germline V gene are KGHSH and LQKENI. CDR3 protein: CASSRGGDNEQFF. The CDR3 bases are TGTGCCAGCTCGCGCGGGGGGGACAATGAGCAGTTCTTC. The full variable domain, its missing parts supplied by reference TRBV18 and TRBJ2-1, is NAGVMQNPRHLVRRRGQEARLRCSPMKGHSHVYWYRQLPEEGLKFMVYLQKENIIDESGMPKERFSAEFPKEGPSILRIQQVVRGDSAAYFCASSRGGDNEQFFGPGTRLTVL.